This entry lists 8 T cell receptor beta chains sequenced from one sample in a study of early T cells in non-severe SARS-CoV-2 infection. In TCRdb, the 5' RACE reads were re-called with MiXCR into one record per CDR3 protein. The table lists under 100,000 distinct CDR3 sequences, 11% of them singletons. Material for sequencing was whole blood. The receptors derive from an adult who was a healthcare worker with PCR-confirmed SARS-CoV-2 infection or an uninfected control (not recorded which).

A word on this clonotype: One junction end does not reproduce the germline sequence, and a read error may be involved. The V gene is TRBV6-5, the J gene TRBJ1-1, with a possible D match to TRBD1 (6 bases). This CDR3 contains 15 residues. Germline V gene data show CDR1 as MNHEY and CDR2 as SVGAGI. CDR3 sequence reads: CASRYFLDSTSEAFF. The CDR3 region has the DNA TGTGCCAGCAGGTACTTCCTGGACAGCACGTCTGAAGCTTTCTTT.

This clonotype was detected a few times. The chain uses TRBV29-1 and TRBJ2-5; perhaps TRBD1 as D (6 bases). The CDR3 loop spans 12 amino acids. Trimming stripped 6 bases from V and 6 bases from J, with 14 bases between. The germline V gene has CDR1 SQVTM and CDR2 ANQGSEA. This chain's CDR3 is CSVHRDTKTQYF. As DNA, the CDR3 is TGCAGCGTCCACCGGGACACAAAGACCCAGTACTTC.

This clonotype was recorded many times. The CDR3 DNA reads as TGCAGTGCTAGAGTCGCTAGTCCCCAGTACTTC. Its protein is CSARVASPQYF. The chain links TRBV20-1 to TRBJ2-5; D gene unclear. Germline CDR1 is DFQATT and CDR2 is SNEGSKA (reference sequence). The CDR3 is 11 residues long. V gave up 1 base and J gave up 9 bases, with 9 bases separating them.

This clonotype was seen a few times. CDR3 coding DNA: TGTGCCGTTCGACAGACCAACTCCTACAATGAGCAGTTCTTC. Translated, it gives CAVRQTNSYNEQFF. V gene TRBV27 combines with J gene TRBJ2-1; TRBD1 is a possible D gene (5 bases). Germline V gives CDR1 MNHEY, CDR2 SMNVEV (reference sequence). The CDR3 consists of 14 residues. Trimming took off 11 bases at V and 0 bases at J, with 14 bases between the two ends.

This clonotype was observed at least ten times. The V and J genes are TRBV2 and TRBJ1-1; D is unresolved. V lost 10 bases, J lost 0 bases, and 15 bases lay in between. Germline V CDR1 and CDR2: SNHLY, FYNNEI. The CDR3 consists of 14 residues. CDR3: CAISRSSMNTEAFF. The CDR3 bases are TGTGCCATTTCTCGGTCGTCGATGAACACTGAAGCTTTCTTT.

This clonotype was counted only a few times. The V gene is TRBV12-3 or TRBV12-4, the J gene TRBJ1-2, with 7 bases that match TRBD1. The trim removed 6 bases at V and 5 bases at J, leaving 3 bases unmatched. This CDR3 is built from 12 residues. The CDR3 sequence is CASRSTGYGYTF. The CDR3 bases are TGTGCCAGCAGGTCGACAGGGTATGGCTACACCTTC.

The CDR3 spells CASSITGGRTDTQYF. CDR3 nucleotide sequence: TGTGCCAGTAGTATCACGGGGGGCCGCACAGATACGCAGTATTTT. This sequence joins TRBV19 and TRBJ2-3; weak D call: TRBD2 (7 bases). Germline loops: CDR1 LNHDA, CDR2 SQIVND (reference sequence). V shed 3 bases and J shed 1 base, with 11 bases lying between them. The CDR3 sequence is 15 residues long. Full variable domain (remainder filled in from reference TRBV19 and TRBJ2-3): DGGITQSPKYLFRKEGQNVTLSCEQNLNHDAMYWYRQDPGQGLRLIYYSQIVNDFQKGDIAEGYSVSREKKESFPLTVTSAQKNPTAFYLCASSITGGRTDTQYFGPGTRLTVL.

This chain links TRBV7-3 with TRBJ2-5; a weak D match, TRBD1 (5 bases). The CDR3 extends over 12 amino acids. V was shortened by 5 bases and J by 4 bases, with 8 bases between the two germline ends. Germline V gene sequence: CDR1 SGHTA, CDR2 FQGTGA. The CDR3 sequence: CASSPDRETQYF. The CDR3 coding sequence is TGTGCCAGCAGCCCAGACAGAGAGACCCAGTACTTC.